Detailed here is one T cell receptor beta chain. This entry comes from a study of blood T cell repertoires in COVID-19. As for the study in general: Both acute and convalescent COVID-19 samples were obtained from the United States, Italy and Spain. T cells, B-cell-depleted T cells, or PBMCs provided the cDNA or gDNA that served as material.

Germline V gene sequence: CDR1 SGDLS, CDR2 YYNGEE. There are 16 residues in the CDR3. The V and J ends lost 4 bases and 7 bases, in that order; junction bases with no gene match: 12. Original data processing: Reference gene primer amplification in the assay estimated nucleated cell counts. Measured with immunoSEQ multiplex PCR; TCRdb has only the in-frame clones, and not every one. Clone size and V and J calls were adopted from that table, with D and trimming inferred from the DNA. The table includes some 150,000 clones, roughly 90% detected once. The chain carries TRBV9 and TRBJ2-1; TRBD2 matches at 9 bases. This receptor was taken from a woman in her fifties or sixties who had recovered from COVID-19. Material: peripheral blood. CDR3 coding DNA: TGTGCCAGCAGCACTCTTGGAATAGCGGGGGTAAATGAGCAGTTCTTC. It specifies CASSTLGIAGVNEQFF.